This T cell receptor (beta chain) was observed in a study of blood T cell repertoires in COVID-19. Study as a whole: COVID-19 samples, acute and convalescent, were from the United States, Italy and Spain. PBMCs, B-cell-depleted T cells, or T cells provided the cDNA or gDNA that made up the material.

Original processing notes: Reference gene primers were amplified, and this amplification served to estimate nucleated cell counts. The repertoire was sequenced with immunoSEQ multiplex PCR; TCRdb's copy has only in-frame clones and lacks some. For V, J and clone size, that table is used; D and trimming come from the DNA. This sample has about 170,000 clones, with around four fifths found just once. Followed over time, Seattle patients had been enrolled while infection was active. This clone was observed a single time. The germline gives CDR1 LGHNA, CDR2 YNFKEQ. After removal of 3 bases from V and 12 bases from J, the junction contained 15 bases not matched to a gene. The CDR3 sequence is 16 residues long.

The source of this sequence is a woman in her seventies with COVID-19, enrolled during active disease. The V gene is TRBV4-2, the J gene TRBJ1-4; TRBD1 agrees at 8 bases. Sequenced: peripheral blood. In nucleotides, the CDR3 is TGTGCCAGCAGCCAGGACAGGGTGGGCTTGCTGATGGAACTGTTTTTT. Translation: CASSQDRVGLLMELFF.